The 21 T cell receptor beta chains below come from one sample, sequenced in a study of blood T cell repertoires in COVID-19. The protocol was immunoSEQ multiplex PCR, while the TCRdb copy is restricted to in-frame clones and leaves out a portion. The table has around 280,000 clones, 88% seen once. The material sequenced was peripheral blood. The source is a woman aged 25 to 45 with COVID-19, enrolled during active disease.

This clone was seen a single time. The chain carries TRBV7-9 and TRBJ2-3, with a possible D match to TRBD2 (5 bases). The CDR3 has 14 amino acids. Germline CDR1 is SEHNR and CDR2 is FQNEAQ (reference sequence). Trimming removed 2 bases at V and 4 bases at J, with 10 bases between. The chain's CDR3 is CASSLPFGADTQYF. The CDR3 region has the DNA TGTGCCAGCAGCTTACCCTTCGGGGCAGATACGCAGTATTTT. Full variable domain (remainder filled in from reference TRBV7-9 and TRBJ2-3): DTGVSQNPRHKITKRGQNVTFRCDPISEHNRLYWYRQTLGQGPEFLTYFQNEAQLEKSRLLSDRFSAERPKGSFSTLEIQRTEQGDSAMYLCASSLPFGADTQYFGPGTRLTVL.

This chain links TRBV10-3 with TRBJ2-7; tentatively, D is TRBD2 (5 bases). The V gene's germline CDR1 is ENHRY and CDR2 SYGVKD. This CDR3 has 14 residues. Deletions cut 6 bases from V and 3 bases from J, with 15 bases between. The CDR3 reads CAISSPGFDYEQYF. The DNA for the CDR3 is TGTGCCATCAGCTCCCCGGGGTTCGACTACGAGCAGTACTTC.

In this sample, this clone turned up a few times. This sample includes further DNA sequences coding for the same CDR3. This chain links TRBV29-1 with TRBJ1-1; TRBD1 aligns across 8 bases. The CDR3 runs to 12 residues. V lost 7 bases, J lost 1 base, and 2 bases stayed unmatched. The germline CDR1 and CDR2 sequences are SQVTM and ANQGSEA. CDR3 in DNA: TGCAGCGCAGGGACAGGGAACACTGAAGCTTTCTTT. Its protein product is CSAGTGNTEAFF.

CDR3 sequence reads: CASSSASGSHNEQFF. CDR3 sequence (DNA): TGTGCCAGCAGTTCGGCTAGCGGGAGCCACAATGAGCAGTTCTTC. The rearrangement uses TRBV6-5 and TRBJ2-1; 10 positions match TRBD2. In germline, CDR1 is MNHEY, CDR2 SVGAGI. The CDR3 spans 15 residues. The junction had 5 bases not matched to a gene; V was cut back by 4 bases and J by 5 bases.

This chain's CDR3 is CASSEALAGVGVSEQFF. CDR3 DNA sequence: TGTGCCAGCAGTGAGGCGCTAGCGGGAGTGGGTGTGAGTGAGCAGTTCTTC. The chain is built from TRBV2 and TRBJ2-1; 10 bases align to TRBD2. The CDR3 runs 17 residues. CDR1 is SNHLY, CDR2 FYNNEI, per germline. The junction had 14 bases not matched to a gene; V was cut back by 3 bases and J by 9 bases.

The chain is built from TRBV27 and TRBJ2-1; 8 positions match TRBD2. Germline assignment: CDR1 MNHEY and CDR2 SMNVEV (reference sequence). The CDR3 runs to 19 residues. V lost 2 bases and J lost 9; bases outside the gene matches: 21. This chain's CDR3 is CASSLRPPLTGGPLAEQFF. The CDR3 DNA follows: TGTGCCAGCAGTTTACGGCCCCCCCTAACGGGAGGGCCACTCGCTGAGCAGTTCTTC.

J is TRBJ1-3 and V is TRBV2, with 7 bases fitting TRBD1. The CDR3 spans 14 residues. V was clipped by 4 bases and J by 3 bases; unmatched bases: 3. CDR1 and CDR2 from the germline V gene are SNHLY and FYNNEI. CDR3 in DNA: TGTGCCAGCAGTGCTGGGACAGTTGGAAACACCATATATTTT. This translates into CASSAGTVGNTIYF.

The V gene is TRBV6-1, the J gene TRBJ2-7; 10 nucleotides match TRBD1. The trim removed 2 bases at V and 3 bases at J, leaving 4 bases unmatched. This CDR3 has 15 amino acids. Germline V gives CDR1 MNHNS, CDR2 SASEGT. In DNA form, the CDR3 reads TGTGCCAGCAGTGAAAGGTGGACAGGGGGCTACGAGCAGTACTTC. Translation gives CASSERWTGGYEQYF.

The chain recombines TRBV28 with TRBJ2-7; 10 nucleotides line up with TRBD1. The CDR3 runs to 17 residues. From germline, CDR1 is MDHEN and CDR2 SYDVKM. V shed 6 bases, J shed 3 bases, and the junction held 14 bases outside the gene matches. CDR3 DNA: TGTGCCAGCAGCCTTCTCAGCCGGACAGGGGGAGGCTACGAGCAGTACTTC. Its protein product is CASSLLSRTGGGYEQYF.

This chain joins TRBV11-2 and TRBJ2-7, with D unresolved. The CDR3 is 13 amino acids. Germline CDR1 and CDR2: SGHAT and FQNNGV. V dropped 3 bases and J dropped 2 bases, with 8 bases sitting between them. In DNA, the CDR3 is TGTGCCAGCAGCTTGACTGACCCCTACGAGCAGTACTTC. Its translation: CASSLTDPYEQYF.

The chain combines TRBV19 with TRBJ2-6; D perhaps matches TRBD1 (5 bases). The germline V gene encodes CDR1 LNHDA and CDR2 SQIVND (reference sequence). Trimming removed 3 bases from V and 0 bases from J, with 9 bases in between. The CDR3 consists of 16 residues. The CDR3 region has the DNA TGTGCCAGTAGTATCGGCACAGGCTCTGGGGCCAACGTCCTGACTTTC. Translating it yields CASSIGTGSGANVLTF.

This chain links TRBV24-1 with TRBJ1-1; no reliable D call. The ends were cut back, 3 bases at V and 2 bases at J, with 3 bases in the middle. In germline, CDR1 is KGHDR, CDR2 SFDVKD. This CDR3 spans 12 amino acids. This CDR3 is CATSDTNTEAFF. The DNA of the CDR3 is TGTGCCACCAGTGATACTAACACTGAAGCTTTCTTT.

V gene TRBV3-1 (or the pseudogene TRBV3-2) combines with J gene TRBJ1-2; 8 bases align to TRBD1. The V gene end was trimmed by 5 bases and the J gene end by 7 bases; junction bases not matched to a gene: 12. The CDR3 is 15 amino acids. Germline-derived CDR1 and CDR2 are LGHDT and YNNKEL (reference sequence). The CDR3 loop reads CASSYDRTGRGGYTF. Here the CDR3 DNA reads TGTGCCAGCAGCTACGACCGGACAGGGAGAGGTGGCTACACCTTC.

The CDR3 here is CASSSGDSGRVPHLRYYEQYF. The CDR3 coding sequence is TGCGCCAGCAGTTCCGGAGATAGCGGGAGGGTCCCCCACTTACGCTACTACGAGCAGTACTTC. The rearrangement links TRBV23-1 to TRBJ2-7; 11 nucleotides line up with TRBD2. TRBV23-1 is labeled an ORF, and its function is uncertain. The CDR3 runs 21 residues. Trimming removed 5 bases from V and 3 bases from J; junction bases left unmatched: 24.

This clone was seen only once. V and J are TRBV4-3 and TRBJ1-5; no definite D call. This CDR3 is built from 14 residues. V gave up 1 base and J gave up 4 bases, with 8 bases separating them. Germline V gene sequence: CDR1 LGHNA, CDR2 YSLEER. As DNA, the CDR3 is TGCGCCAGCAGCCAAGTATCAGGAAATCAGCCCCAGCATTTT. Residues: CASSQVSGNQPQHF.

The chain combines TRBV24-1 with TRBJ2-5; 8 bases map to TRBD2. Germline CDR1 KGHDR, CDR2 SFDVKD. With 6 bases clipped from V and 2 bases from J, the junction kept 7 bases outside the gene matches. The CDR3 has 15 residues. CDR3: CATSTSGDLQETQYF. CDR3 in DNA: TGTGCCACCAGTACTAGCGGAGACCTACAAGAGACCCAGTACTTC.

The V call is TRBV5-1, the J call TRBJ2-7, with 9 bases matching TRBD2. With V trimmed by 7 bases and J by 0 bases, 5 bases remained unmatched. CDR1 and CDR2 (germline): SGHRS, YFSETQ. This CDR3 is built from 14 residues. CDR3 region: CASRRLADSYEQYF. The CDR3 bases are TGCGCCAGCCGGAGACTAGCGGACTCCTACGAGCAGTACTTC.

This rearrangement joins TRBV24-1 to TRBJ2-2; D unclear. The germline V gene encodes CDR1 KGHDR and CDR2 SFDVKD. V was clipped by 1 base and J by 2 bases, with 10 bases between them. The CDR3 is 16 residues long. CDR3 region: CATSDFPQTNTGELFF. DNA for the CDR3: TGTGCCACCAGTGATTTTCCACAGACCAACACCGGGGAGCTGTTTTTT.

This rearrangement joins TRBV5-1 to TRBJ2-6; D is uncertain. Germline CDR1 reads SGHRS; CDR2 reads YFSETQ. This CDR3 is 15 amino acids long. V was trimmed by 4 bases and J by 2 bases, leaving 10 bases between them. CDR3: CASSPQAAGANVLTF. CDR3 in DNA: TGCGCCAGCAGCCCTCAGGCTGCTGGGGCCAACGTCCTGACTTTC.

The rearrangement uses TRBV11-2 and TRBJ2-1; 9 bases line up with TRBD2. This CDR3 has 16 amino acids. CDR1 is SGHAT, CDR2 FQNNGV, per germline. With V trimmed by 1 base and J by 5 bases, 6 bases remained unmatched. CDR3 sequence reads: CASSLGRGRANNEQFF. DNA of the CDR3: TGTGCCAGCAGCTTAGGACGCGGGAGGGCTAACAATGAGCAGTTCTTC.

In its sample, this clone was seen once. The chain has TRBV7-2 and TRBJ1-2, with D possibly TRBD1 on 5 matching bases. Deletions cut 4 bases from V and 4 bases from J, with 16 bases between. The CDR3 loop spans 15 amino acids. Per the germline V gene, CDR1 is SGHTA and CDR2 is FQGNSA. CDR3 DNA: TGTGCCAGCAGCTCCCAGGAGCAGGGCGGCTATGGCTACACCTTC. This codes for CASSSQEQGGYGYTF.